A selection of T cell receptor beta chains follows, all from one sample in a study of identifying expanded T cells in peripheral blood. The assay was immunoSEQ multiplex PCR, and TCRdb's table has in-frame clones only and misses some. Of around 130,000 clones listed, about 86% were seen once; the top ten hold 8% to 9%. The material sequenced was blood. The receptors derive from a person aged 18 to 70 in good health. The CDR3 runs from the conserved cysteine through the conserved F or W. The order of the fields is D gene, clone size, V gene, J gene, CDR3 DNA, CDR3 protein. A D gene is named only where the DNA matches it firmly. Some rows have no size entry. The others give once, few or many, or a class for an expanded clone.

D gene: .; clone size: .; V gene: TRBV30; J gene: TRBJ2-3; CDR3 DNA: TGTGCCTGGAGAGGGATCCTGCCGAGCACAGATACGCAGTATTTT; CDR3 protein: CAWRGILPSTDTQYF
D gene: .; clone size: .; V gene: TRBV5-4; J gene: TRBJ2-7; CDR3 DNA: TGTGCCAGCAGCGGCGGGACTGAGCCCTACGAGCAGTACTTC; CDR3 protein: CASSGGTEPYEQYF
D gene: TRBD1; clone size: .; V gene: TRBV7-8; J gene: TRBJ1-4; CDR3 DNA: TGTGCCAGCAGTCTACAGGGGAATGAAAAACTGTTTTTT; CDR3 protein: CASSLQGNEKLFF
D gene: TRBD2; clone size: .; V gene: TRBV6-1; J gene: TRBJ2-1; CDR3 DNA: TGTGCCAGCAGTGAAGTGGGTCGGGAGGGCCCCAATGAGCAGTTCTTC; CDR3 protein: CASSEVGREGPNEQFF
D gene: .; clone size: many; V gene: TRBV14; J gene: TRBJ1-6; CDR3 DNA: TGTGCCAGCAGCCAAGGGGGGCAGGCCAATTCACCCCTCCACTTT; CDR3 protein: CASSQGGQANSPLHF
D gene: .; clone size: few; V gene: TRBV29-1; J gene: TRBJ2-1; CDR3 DNA: TGCAGCGTTGTAGGGCTAAACGGGAATGAGCAGTTCTTC; CDR3 protein: CSVVGLNGNEQFF
D gene: TRBD1; clone size: .; V gene: TRBV7-9; J gene: TRBJ2-1; CDR3 DNA: TGTGCCAGCAGCTTAGGGGTACAGGGGTCTGAGCAGTTCTTC; CDR3 protein: CASSLGVQGSEQFF
D gene: TRBD1; clone size: .; V gene: TRBV6-5; J gene: TRBJ2-1; CDR3 DNA: TGTGCCACCACCCCAGGACAGGGGATCAATGAGCAGTTCTTC; CDR3 protein: CATTPGQGINEQFF
D gene: TRBD2; clone size: .; V gene: TRBV2; J gene: TRBJ2-5; CDR3 DNA: TGTGCCAGTCACAGGGGACTAGCGGGACAAGAGACCCAGTACTTC; CDR3 protein: CASHRGLAGQETQYF
D gene: .; clone size: .; V gene: TRBV21-1; J gene: TRBJ2-5; CDR3 DNA: TGTGCCAGCAGCGGCGGGGGAGTGGGAGAGACCCAGTACTTC; CDR3 protein: CASSGGGVGETQYF
D gene: .; clone size: .; V gene: TRBV28; J gene: TRBJ2-3; CDR3 DNA: TGTGCCAGCAGTGCTCCCACAGATACGCAGTATTTT; CDR3 protein: CASSAPTDTQYF
D gene: TRBD2; clone size: .; V gene: TRBV28; J gene: TRBJ2-1; CDR3 DNA: TGTGCCAGCAGTTTTCCTAGCGGGAAGTCTGGTGAGCAGTTCTTC; CDR3 protein: CASSFPSGKSGEQFF
D gene: .; clone size: .; V gene: TRBV6-6; J gene: TRBJ2-1; CDR3 DNA: TGTGCCAGCAGTTACTCGGCTTCGTCCCGTGAGCAGTTCTTC; CDR3 protein: CASSYSASSREQFF
D gene: TRBD1; clone size: many; V gene: TRBV5-1; J gene: TRBJ2-5; CDR3 DNA: TGCGCCAGCAGCTTTTTGGGACAGGGAGGAGAGACCCAGTACTTC; CDR3 protein: CASSFLGQGGETQYF
D gene: TRBD1; clone size: .; V gene: TRBV7-3; J gene: TRBJ1-1; CDR3 DNA: TGTGCCAGCAGCTTAGGGACAGGCACTGAAGCTTTCTTT; CDR3 protein: CASSLGTGTEAFF
D gene: TRBD2; clone size: .; V gene: TRBV5-5; J gene: TRBJ2-1; CDR3 DNA: TGTGCCAGCAGCTATCTAGCGGGGAGCTCCTACAATGAGCAGTTCTTC; CDR3 protein: CASSYLAGSSYNEQFF
D gene: .; clone size: .; V gene: TRBV9; J gene: TRBJ2-3; CDR3 DNA: TGTGCCAGCAGCGTAGCTCCGCTCGATACGCAGTATTTT; CDR3 protein: CASSVAPLDTQYF
D gene: .; clone size: .; V gene: TRBV4-3; J gene: TRBJ1-4; CDR3 DNA: TGCGCCAGCAGCCAAGAGGAAGATGAAAAACTGTTTTTT; CDR3 protein: CASSQEEDEKLFF
D gene: TRBD2; clone size: .; V gene: TRBV10-1; J gene: TRBJ2-5; CDR3 DNA: TGCGCCAGCAGATCCGGGACTAGCGGGGCCCAGTACTTC; CDR3 protein: CASRSGTSGAQYF
D gene: .; clone size: .; V gene: TRBV25-1; J gene: TRBJ2-6; CDR3 DNA: TGTGCCAGCAGCCCAACGGCCCACTCTGGGGCCAACGTCCTGACTTTC; CDR3 protein: CASSPTAHSGANVLTF
D gene: .; clone size: .; V gene: TRBV7-3; J gene: TRBJ1-3; CDR3 DNA: TGTGCCAGCAGCCTCATACCGGGACAAGGAAACACCATATATTTT; CDR3 protein: CASSLIPGQGNTIYF
D gene: .; clone size: .; V gene: TRBV10-3; J gene: TRBJ1-2; CDR3 DNA: TGTGCCATCAGTGAGTCGTCCAACTATGGCTACACCTTC; CDR3 protein: CAISESSNYGYTF
D gene: .; clone size: .; V gene: TRBV6-5; J gene: TRBJ2-7; CDR3 DNA: TGTGCCAGCAGTTACTCGAGGGGGAATAGTTACGAGCAGTACTTC; CDR3 protein: CASSYSRGNSYEQYF
D gene: TRBD1; clone size: .; V gene: TRBV27; J gene: TRBJ1-5; CDR3 DNA: TGTGCCAGCAGCTTCCAGGGACAGGGGTTGGGTCAGCCCCAGCATTTT; CDR3 protein: CASSFQGQGLGQPQHF
D gene: TRBD2; clone size: .; V gene: TRBV4-3; J gene: TRBJ2-1; CDR3 DNA: TGCGCCAGCAGCCAGACTAGCGGACTCTACAATGAGCAGTTCTTC; CDR3 protein: CASSQTSGLYNEQFF
D gene: TRBD2; clone size: .; V gene: TRBV7-9; J gene: TRBJ2-7; CDR3 DNA: TGTGCCAGCAACCCTGGGGGGGGCTACGAGCAGTACTTC; CDR3 protein: CASNPGGGYEQYF
D gene: .; clone size: once; V gene: TRBV10-3; J gene: TRBJ2-1; CDR3 DNA: TGTGCCATCAGTGACGGGTTAAACAATGAGCAGTTCTTC; CDR3 protein: CAISDGLNNEQFF
D gene: .; clone size: .; V gene: TRBV18; J gene: TRBJ2-3; CDR3 DNA: TGTGCCAGCTCACCACCCGGCAGGGATTCCACAGATACGCAGTATTTT; CDR3 protein: CASSPPGRDSTDTQYF
D gene: TRBD1; clone size: .; V gene: TRBV11-2; J gene: TRBJ2-5; CDR3 DNA: TGTGCCAGCAGCCCGGGACAGGGGGAGACCCAGTACTTC; CDR3 protein: CASSPGQGETQYF
D gene: .; clone size: .; V gene: TRBV5-4; J gene: TRBJ1-3; CDR3 DNA: TGTGCCAGCAGCTTGGGCGTCTCTTTAGGGAACACCATATATTTT; CDR3 protein: CASSLGVSLGNTIYF
D gene: .; clone size: .; V gene: TRBV28; J gene: TRBJ1-1; CDR3 DNA: TGTGCCAGCAGTTTACTGGCAGGCCCCTTCACTGAAGCTTTCTTT; CDR3 protein: CASSLLAGPFTEAFF
D gene: .; clone size: .; V gene: TRBV14; J gene: TRBJ2-3; CDR3 DNA: TGTGCCAGCAGCCACGGTCTACGACTCGCTGCCACAGATACGCAGTATTTT; CDR3 protein: CASSHGLRLAATDTQYF
D gene: .; clone size: few; V gene: TRBV19; J gene: TRBJ1-4; CDR3 DNA: TGTGCCAGTAGCAGGGGTACCGCTAATGAAAAACTGTTTTTT; CDR3 protein: CASSRGTANEKLFF
D gene: .; clone size: .; V gene: TRBV7-9; J gene: TRBJ2-1; CDR3 DNA: TGTGCCAGCAGCTCGTTGGAAGGAGTCGATGAGCAGTTCTTC; CDR3 protein: CASSSLEGVDEQFF
D gene: .; clone size: .; V gene: TRBV27; J gene: TRBJ1-2; CDR3 DNA: TGTGCCAGCAGTCCCTCCGGCCGCGGCGCTAACTATGGCTACACCTTC; CDR3 protein: CASSPSGRGANYGYTF
D gene: TRBD1; clone size: .; V gene: TRBV4-1; J gene: TRBJ1-4; CDR3 DNA: TGCGCCAGCAGCCAAGAAAGTTTACAGGGGCGATCTAATGAAAAACTGTTTTTT; CDR3 protein: CASSQESLQGRSNEKLFF
D gene: .; clone size: .; V gene: TRBV6-1; J gene: TRBJ1-3; CDR3 DNA: TGTGCCAGTGGGAACCCCCAGGGATCTGGAAACACCATATATTTT; CDR3 protein: CASGNPQGSGNTIYF
D gene: .; clone size: .; V gene: TRBV2; J gene: TRBJ2-2; CDR3 DNA: TGTGCCAGCAGTGAAGCGCTTAGAAGGATACCCATGTCCGGGGAGCTGTTTTTT; CDR3 protein: CASSEALRRIPMSGELFF
D gene: TRBD1; clone size: .; V gene: TRBV6-1; J gene: TRBJ2-3; CDR3 DNA: TGTGCCAGCAGTATACAGGGGGCCCCCACAGATACGCAGTATTTT; CDR3 protein: CASSIQGAPTDTQYF
D gene: TRBD1; clone size: once; V gene: TRBV10-3; J gene: TRBJ1-2; CDR3 DNA: TGTGCCATCAGTGAGACAGGGGGCAACTATGGCTACACCTTC; CDR3 protein: CAISETGGNYGYTF
D gene: .; clone size: few; V gene: TRBV19; J gene: TRBJ1-2; CDR3 DNA: TGTGCCAGTAGTATTGAGGGGACTCGCGGCTACACCTTC; CDR3 protein: CASSIEGTRGYTF
D gene: TRBD1; clone size: .; V gene: TRBV7-9; J gene: TRBJ1-5; CDR3 DNA: TGTGCCAGCAGCTCAGACAGGGGGCCGGGGAATCAGCCCCAGCATTTT; CDR3 protein: CASSSDRGPGNQPQHF
D gene: TRBD1; clone size: .; V gene: TRBV6-6; J gene: TRBJ2-1; CDR3 DNA: TGTGCCAGCAGTCCCTGGGACAGGGCTGTTTACAATGAGCAGTTCTTC; CDR3 protein: CASSPWDRAVYNEQFF
D gene: .; clone size: .; V gene: TRBV4-3; J gene: TRBJ1-5; CDR3 DNA: TGCGCCAGCAGCCAAGACCACCGTCAGCCCCAGCATTTT; CDR3 protein: CASSQDHRQPQHF
D gene: .; clone size: few; V gene: TRBV28; J gene: TRBJ2-7; CDR3 DNA: TGTGCCAGCAGCCCTCCGTGGCAGGGTAGGTACGAGCAGTACTTC; CDR3 protein: CASSPPWQGRYEQYF
D gene: .; clone size: .; V gene: TRBV6-1; J gene: TRBJ1-5; CDR3 DNA: TGTGCCAGCTCGGGGTCCTGGGGAGGGGAACAGCCCCAGCATTTT; CDR3 protein: CASSGSWGGEQPQHF
D gene: TRBD1; clone size: .; V gene: TRBV9; J gene: TRBJ2-1; CDR3 DNA: TGTGCCAGCAGCGTAGCAGGGGGACCCTACAATGAGCAGTTCTTC; CDR3 protein: CASSVAGGPYNEQFF
D gene: .; clone size: .; V gene: TRBV4-1; J gene: TRBJ1-5; CDR3 DNA: TGCGCCAGCAGCCAAGTACAAAGCAATCAGCCCCAGCATTTT; CDR3 protein: CASSQVQSNQPQHF
D gene: TRBD1; clone size: .; V gene: TRBV28; J gene: TRBJ1-5; CDR3 DNA: TGTGCCAGCAGTTTAGCGGCAGGGGGGAGCAATCAGCCCCAGCATTTT; CDR3 protein: CASSLAAGGSNQPQHF
D gene: .; clone size: .; V gene: TRBV7-2; J gene: TRBJ1-1; CDR3 DNA: TGTGCCAGCAGCTTAGTCGCAGGAATGAACACTGAAGCTTTCTTT; CDR3 protein: CASSLVAGMNTEAFF
D gene: TRBD2; clone size: .; V gene: TRBV5-1; J gene: TRBJ2-4; CDR3 DNA: TGCGCCAGCAGCTCTAGCGGGGGGGCCGGAGAAAACATTCAGTACTTC; CDR3 protein: CASSSSGGAGENIQYF
D gene: .; clone size: .; V gene: TRBV7-9; J gene: TRBJ2-3; CDR3 DNA: TGTGCCAGCAGCTCGAGGGGTGTAGTTACAGATACGCAGTATTTT; CDR3 protein: CASSSRGVVTDTQYF
D gene: TRBD2; clone size: .; V gene: TRBV10-3; J gene: TRBJ2-2; CDR3 DNA: TGTGCCATCAGTGGGGGACTAGCGGGAGACACCGGGGAGCTGTTTTTT; CDR3 protein: CAISGGLAGDTGELFF
D gene: .; clone size: few; V gene: TRBV5-8; J gene: TRBJ1-4; CDR3 DNA: TGTGCCAGCAGCTTGGTCTCGAACAGAGGGGAAAAACTGTTTTTT; CDR3 protein: CASSLVSNRGEKLFF
D gene: TRBD1; clone size: .; V gene: TRBV30; J gene: TRBJ1-6; CDR3 DNA: TGTGCCTCAGACATACCGGGACAGAATTCACCCCTCCACTTT; CDR3 protein: CASDIPGQNSPLHF
D gene: TRBD1; clone size: .; V gene: TRBV6-5; J gene: TRBJ1-2; CDR3 DNA: TGTGCCAGCAAGACAGGGATCTATGGCTACACCTTC; CDR3 protein: CASKTGIYGYTF
D gene: .; clone size: .; V gene: TRBV12-5; J gene: TRBJ2-3; CDR3 DNA: TGTGCTAGTGGTTTAAACACAGATACGCAGTATTTT; CDR3 protein: CASGLNTDTQYF
D gene: .; clone size: .; V gene: TRBV10-3; J gene: TRBJ2-3; CDR3 DNA: TGTGCCATCAGGGGCACAGATACGCAGTATTTT; CDR3 protein: CAIRGTDTQYF
D gene: .; clone size: once; V gene: TRBV4-2; J gene: TRBJ2-2; CDR3 DNA: TGTGCCAGCAGCCAAGTGTTAAGCCCCCCCGGGGAGCTGTTTTTT; CDR3 protein: CASSQVLSPPGELFF
D gene: TRBD1; clone size: .; V gene: TRBV5-4; J gene: TRBJ1-6; CDR3 DNA: TGTGCCAGCAGCTTGGCAGGGGGCGGTTCACCCCTCCACTTT; CDR3 protein: CASSLAGGGSPLHF